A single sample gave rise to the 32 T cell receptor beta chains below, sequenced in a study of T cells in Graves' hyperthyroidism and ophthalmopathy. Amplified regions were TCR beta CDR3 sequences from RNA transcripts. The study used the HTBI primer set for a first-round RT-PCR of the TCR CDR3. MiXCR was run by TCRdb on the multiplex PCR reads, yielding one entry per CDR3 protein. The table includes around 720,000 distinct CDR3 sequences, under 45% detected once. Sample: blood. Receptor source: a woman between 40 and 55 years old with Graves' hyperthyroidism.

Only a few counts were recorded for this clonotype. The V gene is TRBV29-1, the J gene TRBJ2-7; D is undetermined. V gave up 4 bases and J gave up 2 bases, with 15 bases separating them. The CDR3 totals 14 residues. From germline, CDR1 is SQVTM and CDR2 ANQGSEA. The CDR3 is CSVVWAGRTYEQYF. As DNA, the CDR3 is TGCAGCGTTGTATGGGCAGGACGAACCTACGAGCAGTACTTC.

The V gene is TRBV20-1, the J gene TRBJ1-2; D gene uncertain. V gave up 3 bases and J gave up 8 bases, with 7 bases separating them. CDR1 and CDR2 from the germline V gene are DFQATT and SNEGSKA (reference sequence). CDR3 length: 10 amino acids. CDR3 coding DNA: TGCAGTGCTAGGGCCCCGGGCTACACCTTC. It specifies CSARAPGYTF.

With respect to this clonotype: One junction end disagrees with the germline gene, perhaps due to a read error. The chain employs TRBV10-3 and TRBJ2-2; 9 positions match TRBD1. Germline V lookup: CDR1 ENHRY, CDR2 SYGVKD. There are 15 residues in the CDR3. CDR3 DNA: TGTGCCAGCAGTCGGGACAGGGTGAACACCGGGGAGCTGTCTTTT. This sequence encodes CASSRDRVNTGELSF.

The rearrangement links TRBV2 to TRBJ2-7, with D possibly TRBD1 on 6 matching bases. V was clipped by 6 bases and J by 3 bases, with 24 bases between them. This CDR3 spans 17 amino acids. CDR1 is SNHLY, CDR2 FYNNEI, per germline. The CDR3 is CASSHVDRGRGRYEQYF. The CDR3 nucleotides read TGTGCCAGCAGCCACGTTGACCGCGGCAGGGGACGCTACGAGCAGTACTTC.

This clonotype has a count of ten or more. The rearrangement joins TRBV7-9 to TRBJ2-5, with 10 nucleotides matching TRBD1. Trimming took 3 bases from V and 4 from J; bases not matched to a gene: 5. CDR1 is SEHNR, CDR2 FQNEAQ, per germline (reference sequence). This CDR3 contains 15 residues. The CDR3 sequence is CASSFTGQGGETQYF. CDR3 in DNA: TGTGCCAGCAGCTTTACTGGACAGGGGGGAGAGACCCAGTACTTC.

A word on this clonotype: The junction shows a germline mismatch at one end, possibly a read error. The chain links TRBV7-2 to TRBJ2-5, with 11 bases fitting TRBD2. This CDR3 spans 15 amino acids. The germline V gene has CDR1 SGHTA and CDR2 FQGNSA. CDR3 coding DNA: TGTGCCAACAGCTTAGTAGCGGGGGGGGGAGAGACCCAGTACTTC. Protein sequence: CANSLVAGGGETQYF.

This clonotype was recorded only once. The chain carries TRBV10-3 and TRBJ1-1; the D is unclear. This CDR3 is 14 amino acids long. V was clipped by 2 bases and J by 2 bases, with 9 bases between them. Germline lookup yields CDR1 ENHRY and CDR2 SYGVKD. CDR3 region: CAISEASPNTEAFF. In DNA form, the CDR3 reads TGTGCCATCAGTGAGGCCAGCCCAAACACTGAAGCTTTCTTT.

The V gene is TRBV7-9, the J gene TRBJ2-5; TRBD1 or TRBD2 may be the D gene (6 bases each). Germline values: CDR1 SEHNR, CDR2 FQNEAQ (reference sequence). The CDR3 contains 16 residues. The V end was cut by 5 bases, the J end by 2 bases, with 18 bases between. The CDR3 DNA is TGTGCCAGCAGCCTCCCGGGGGCGGGACGGCAAGAGACCCAGTACTTC. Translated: CASSLPGAGRQETQYF.

CDR3 sequence (DNA): TGTGCCAGCAGTGAACTGGGGGCTCGGGATAATTCACCCCTCCACTTT. It yields the protein CASSELGARDNSPLHF. The chain has TRBV25-1 and TRBJ1-6, with a tentative D call TRBD1 (6 bases). CDR1 MGHDK and CDR2 SYGVNS come from the germline V gene. V dropped 2 bases and J dropped 5 bases, with 13 bases sitting between them. The CDR3 has 16 amino acids.

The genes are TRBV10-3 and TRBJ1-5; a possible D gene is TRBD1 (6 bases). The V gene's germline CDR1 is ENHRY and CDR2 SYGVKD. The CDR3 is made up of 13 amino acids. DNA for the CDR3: TGTGCTAGAACTTGGACAGATAATCAGCCCCAGCATTTT. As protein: CARTWTDNQPQHF.

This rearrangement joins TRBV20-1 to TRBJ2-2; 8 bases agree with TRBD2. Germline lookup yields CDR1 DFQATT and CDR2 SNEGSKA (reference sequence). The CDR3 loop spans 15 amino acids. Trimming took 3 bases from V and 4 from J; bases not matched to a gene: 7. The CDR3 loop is CSASLLGGATGELFF. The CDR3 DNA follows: TGCAGTGCTAGTCTGCTCGGGGGGGCCACCGGGGAGCTGTTTTTT.

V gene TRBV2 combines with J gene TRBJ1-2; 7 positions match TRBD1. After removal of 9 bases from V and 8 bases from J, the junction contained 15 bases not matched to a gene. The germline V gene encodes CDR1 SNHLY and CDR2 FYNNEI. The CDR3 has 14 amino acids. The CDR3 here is CARRQTGRWKGYTF. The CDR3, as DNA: TGTGCCAGACGGCAGACAGGGAGATGGAAGGGCTACACCTTC. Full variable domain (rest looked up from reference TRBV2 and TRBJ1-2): EPEVTQTPSHQVTQMGQEVILRCVPISNHLYFYWYRQILGQKVEFLVSFYNNEISEKSEIFDDQFSVERPDGSNFTLKIRSTKLEDSAMYFCARRQTGRWKGYTFGSGTRLTVV.

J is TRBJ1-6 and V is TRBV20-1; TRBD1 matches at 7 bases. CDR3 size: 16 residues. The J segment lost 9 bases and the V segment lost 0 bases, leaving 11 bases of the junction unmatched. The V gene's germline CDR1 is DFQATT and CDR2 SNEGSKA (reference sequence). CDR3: CSARDRDRVMGSPLHF. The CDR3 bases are TGCAGTGCTAGAGATCGAGACAGGGTTATGGGTTCACCCCTCCACTTT.

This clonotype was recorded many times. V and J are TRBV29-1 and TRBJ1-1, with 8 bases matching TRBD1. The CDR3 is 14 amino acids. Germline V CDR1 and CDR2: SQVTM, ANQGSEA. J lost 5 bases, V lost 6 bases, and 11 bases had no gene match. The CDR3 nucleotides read TGCAGCGTCTCCAAAGGGACAGGTATGACTGAAGCTTTCTTT. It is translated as CSVSKGTGMTEAFF.

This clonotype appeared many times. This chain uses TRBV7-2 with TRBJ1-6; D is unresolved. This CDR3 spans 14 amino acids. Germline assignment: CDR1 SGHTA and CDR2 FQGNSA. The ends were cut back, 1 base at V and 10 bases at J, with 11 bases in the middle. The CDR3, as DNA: TGTGCCAGCAGCTTAGAAGGAGGGTGGTCACCCCTCCACTTT. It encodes CASSLEGGWSPLHF.

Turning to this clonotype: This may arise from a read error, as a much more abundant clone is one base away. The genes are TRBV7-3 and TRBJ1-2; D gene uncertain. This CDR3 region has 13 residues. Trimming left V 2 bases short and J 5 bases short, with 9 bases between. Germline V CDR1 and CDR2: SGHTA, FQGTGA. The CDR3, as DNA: TGTGCCAGCAGCTTATATAGTAAATATGGCTACACCTTC. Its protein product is CASSLYSKYGYTF.

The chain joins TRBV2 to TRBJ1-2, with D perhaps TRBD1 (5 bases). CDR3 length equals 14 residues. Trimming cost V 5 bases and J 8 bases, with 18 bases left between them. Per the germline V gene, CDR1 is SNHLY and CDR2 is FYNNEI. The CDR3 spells CASSRTAGVKGYTF. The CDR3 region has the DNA TGTGCCAGCAGTCGGACCGCGGGGGTAAAGGGCTACACCTTC.

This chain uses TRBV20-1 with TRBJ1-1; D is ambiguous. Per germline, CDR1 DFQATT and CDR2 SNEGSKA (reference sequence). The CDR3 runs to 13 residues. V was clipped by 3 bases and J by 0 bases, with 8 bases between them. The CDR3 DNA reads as TGCAGTGCTAGTTTAAGGGTGAACACTGAAGCTTTCTTT. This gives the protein CSASLRVNTEAFF.

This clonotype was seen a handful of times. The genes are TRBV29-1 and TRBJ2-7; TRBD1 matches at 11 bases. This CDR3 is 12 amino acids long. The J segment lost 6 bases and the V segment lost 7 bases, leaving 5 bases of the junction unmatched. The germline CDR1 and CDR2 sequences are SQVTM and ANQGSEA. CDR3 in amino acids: CSGSGTGGEQYF. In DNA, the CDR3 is TGCAGCGGGTCCGGGACAGGGGGCGAGCAGTACTTC.

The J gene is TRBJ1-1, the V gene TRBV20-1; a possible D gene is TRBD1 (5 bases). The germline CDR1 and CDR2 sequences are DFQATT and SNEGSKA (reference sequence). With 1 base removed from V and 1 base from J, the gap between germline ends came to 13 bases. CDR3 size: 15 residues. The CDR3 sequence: CSARGSTGQNTEAFF. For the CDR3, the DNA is TGCAGTGCTAGAGGGAGCACAGGCCAGAACACTGAAGCTTTCTTT.

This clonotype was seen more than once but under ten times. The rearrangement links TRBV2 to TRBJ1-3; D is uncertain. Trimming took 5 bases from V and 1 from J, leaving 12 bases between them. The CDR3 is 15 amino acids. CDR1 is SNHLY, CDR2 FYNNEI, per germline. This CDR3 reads CASSYNRASGNTIYF. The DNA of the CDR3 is TGTGCCAGCAGTTACAACAGAGCTTCTGGAAACACCATATATTTT. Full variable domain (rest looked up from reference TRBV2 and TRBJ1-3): EPEVTQTPSHQVTQMGQEVILRCVPISNHLYFYWYRQILGQKVEFLVSFYNNEISEKSEIFDDQFSVERPDGSNFTLKIRSTKLEDSAMYFCASSYNRASGNTIYFGEGSWLTVV.

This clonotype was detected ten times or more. Written as DNA, the CDR3 is TGCAGTGCTCAAGGGATTGGGTATGGCTACACCTTC. Its protein product is CSAQGIGYGYTF. The rearrangement uses TRBV20-1 and TRBJ1-2; D is unclear. Germline V gene lookup returns CDR1 DFQATT and CDR2 SNEGSKA (reference sequence). The CDR3 has 12 residues. V gave up 5 bases and J gave up 5 bases, with 12 bases separating them.

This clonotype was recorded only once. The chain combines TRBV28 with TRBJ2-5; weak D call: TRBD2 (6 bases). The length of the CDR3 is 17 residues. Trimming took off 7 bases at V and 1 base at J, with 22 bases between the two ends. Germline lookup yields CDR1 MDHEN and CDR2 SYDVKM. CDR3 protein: CASTTWGRNSGQETQYF. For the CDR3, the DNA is TGTGCCAGCACCACTTGGGGTCGTAATAGCGGCCAAGAGACCCAGTACTTC. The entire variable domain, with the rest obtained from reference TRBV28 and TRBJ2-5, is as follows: DVKVTQSSRYLVKRTGEKVFLECVQDMDHENMFWYRQDPGLGLRLIYFSYDVKMKEKGDIPEGYSVSREKKERFSLILESASTNQTSMYLCASTTWGRNSGQETQYFGPGTRLLVL.

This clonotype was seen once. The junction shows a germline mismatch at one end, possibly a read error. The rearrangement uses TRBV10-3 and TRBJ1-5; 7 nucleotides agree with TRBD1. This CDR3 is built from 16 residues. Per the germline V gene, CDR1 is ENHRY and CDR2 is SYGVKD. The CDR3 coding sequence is TGTGCCAGCAGTGTGACGACGGGACAGTCAAATCAGCCCCAGCATTTT. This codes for CASSVTTGQSNQPQHF.

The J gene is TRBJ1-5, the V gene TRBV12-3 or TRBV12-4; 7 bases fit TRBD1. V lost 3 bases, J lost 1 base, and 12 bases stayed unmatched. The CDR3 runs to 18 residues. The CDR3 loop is CASSFLRQGVSSNQPQHF. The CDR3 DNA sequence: TGTGCCAGCAGTTTTCTGCGGCAGGGGGTTAGCAGCAATCAGCCCCAGCATTTT.

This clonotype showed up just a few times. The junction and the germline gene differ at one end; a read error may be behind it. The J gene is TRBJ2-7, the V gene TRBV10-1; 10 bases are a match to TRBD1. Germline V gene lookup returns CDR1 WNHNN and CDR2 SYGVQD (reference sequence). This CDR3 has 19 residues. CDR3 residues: CASSEAAGQGFTRVYEQYF. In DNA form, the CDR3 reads TGTGCCAGCAGTGAAGCGGCGGGACAGGGGTTCACCCGGGTCTACGAGCAGTACTTC.

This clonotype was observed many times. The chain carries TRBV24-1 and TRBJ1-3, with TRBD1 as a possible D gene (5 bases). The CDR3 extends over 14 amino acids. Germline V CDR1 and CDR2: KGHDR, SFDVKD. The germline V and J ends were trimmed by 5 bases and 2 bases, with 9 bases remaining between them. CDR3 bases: TGTGCCACCAGTGCCCCGGACACTGGAAACACCATATATTTT. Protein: CATSAPDTGNTIYF.

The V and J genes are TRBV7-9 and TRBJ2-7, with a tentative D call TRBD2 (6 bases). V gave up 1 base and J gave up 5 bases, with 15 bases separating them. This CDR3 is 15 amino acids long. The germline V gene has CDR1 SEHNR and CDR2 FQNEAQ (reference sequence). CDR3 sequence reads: CASSLGGDGADEQYF. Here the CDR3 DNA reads TGTGCCAGCAGCTTAGGGGGGGACGGGGCGGACGAGCAGTACTTC.

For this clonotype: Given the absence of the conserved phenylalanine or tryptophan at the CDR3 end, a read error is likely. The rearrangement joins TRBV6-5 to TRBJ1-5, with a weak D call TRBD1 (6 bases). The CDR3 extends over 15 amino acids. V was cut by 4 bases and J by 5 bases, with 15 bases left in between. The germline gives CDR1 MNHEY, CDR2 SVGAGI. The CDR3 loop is CASSSTGHGDQPQHS. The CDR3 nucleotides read TGTGCCAGCAGTTCGACGGGACACGGTGATCAGCCCCAGCATTCA.

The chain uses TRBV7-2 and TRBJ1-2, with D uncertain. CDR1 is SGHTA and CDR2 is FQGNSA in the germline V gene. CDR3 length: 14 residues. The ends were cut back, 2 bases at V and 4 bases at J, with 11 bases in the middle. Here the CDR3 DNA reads TGTGCCAGCAGCTTACTCGGATCCGCCTATGGCTACACCTTC. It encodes CASSLLGSAYGYTF.

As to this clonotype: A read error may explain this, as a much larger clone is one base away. CDR3 DNA sequence: TGTGCCAGCAGCTTAAACAGGGCCTCCTACGAGCAGTTCTTC. Translation gives CASSLNRASYEQFF. This rearrangement joins TRBV13 to TRBJ2-7; D perhaps matches TRBD1 (6 bases). The J call is uncertain, as TRBJ2-1 better fits the DNA end. CDR1 is PRHDT, CDR2 FYEKMQ, per germline (reference sequence). This CDR3 has 14 amino acids.

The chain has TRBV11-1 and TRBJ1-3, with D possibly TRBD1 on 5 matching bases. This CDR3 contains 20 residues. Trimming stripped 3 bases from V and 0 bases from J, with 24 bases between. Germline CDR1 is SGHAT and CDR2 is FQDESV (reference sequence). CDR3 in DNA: TGTGCCAGCAGCTTGGAGATCGGGGGTCGTCTTTCCTTCTCTGGAAACACCATATATTTT. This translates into CASSLEIGGRLSFSGNTIYF.